The clone carrying this T cell receptor (beta chain) was counted a few times. Its antigen is still unknown. A much larger clone lies a single base off, so this may be a read error. The CDR3 regions of TCR beta were amplified from RNA transcripts. HTBI primers drove first-round RT-PCR of the TCR CDR3. Each CDR3 protein is one row after TCRdb ran MiXCR on the multiplex PCR reads. This table has over 700,000 distinct CDR3 sequences, 30% to 40% appearing once. Germline V gene lookup returns CDR1 SQVTM and CDR2 ANQGSEA. CDR3 length: 15 amino acids. The sample comes from a study of T cells in Graves' hyperthyroidism and ophthalmopathy. Findings and caveats of the study: Through a model of 13 V-J features, ophthalmopathy was separated from stable hyperthyroidism.

A lack of ophthalmopathy progression within 18 months defined stable Graves' hyperthyroidism. The PBMCs had their origin in around 9.1 ml of fresh peripheral blood. Sequenced: blood. This chain connects TRBV29-1 to TRBJ2-5, with D tentatively TRBD1 (5 bases). The origin of this receptor is a middle-aged woman with Graves' hyperthyroidism. This CDR3 reads CSVEVPDSLQEAQYF. For the CDR3, the DNA is TGCAGCGTTGAAGTACCTGACAGCCTCCAAGAGGCCCAGTACTTC.